This entry lists 20 T cell receptor beta chains sequenced from one sample in a study of T cell repertoires in cytomegalovirus infection. In TCRdb, the reads were re-called with MiXCR into one record per CDR3 protein. In the table there are roughly 630,000 distinct CDR3 sequences, 20% to 25% of which are singletons. The sequenced material came from CD8+ T cells from PBMCs. Receptors were obtained from a human donor in good health (CMV status not recorded). Some clones in this sample may be carry-over from other donors' samples.

There are a few counts of this clonotype. The V gene is TRBV4-2, the J gene TRBJ2-1, with 9 bases identical to TRBD2. The ends lost 0 bases at V and 8 bases at J; junction bases unmatched: 11. Germline loops: CDR1 LGHNA, CDR2 YNFKEQ. The CDR3 covers 17 residues. CDR3 region: CASSQEGAGGPPDEQFF. In DNA, the CDR3 is TGTGCCAGCAGCCAAGAGGGGGCGGGGGGGCCTCCGGATGAGCAGTTCTTC.

The table lists this clonotype with many counts. The gene calls are TRBV7-2 and TRBJ2-7; D not certain. The CDR3 is 18 amino acids. CDR1 and CDR2 (germline): SGHTA, FQGNSA. Trimming stripped 1 base from V and 2 bases from J, with 21 bases between. Here the CDR3 reads CASSLVGFVSQATYEQYV. The CDR3 DNA reads as TGTGCCAGCAGCTTAGTGGGCTTCGTGTCCCAAGCAACCTACGAGCAGTACGTC.

In its sample, this clonotype was seen a few times. The rearrangement joins TRBV7-2 to TRBJ1-2; 7 nucleotides match TRBD1. Germline loops: CDR1 SGHTA, CDR2 FQGNSA. The CDR3 runs to 14 residues. The trim removed 5 bases at V and 4 bases at J, leaving 7 bases unmatched. In nucleotides, the CDR3 is TGTGCCAGCAGCCCGGGACAGCTCAGCTATGGCTACACCTTC. Translation gives CASSPGQLSYGYTF.

This clonotype was recorded a few times. The chain uses TRBV5-6 and TRBJ2-5, with 12 positions matching TRBD1. CDR3 length: 17 amino acids. V shed 2 bases, J shed 4 bases, and the junction held 9 bases outside the gene matches. Germline CDR1 reads SGHDT; CDR2 reads YYEEEE. CDR3 protein: CASSFGDGTGGLETQYF. CDR3 coding DNA: TGTGCCAGCAGCTTTGGGGATGGGACAGGGGGCTTAGAGACCCAGTACTTC.

J is TRBJ2-7 and V is TRBV5-1; TRBD1 is a possible D gene (5 bases). The CDR3 loop spans 15 amino acids. Germline CDR1 is SGHRS and CDR2 is YFSETQ. V gave up 0 bases and J gave up 0 bases, with 10 bases separating them. CDR3 bases: TGCGCCAGCAGCTTGGAAGGGGCGAGCTCCTACGAGCAGTACTTC. Its protein product is CASSLEGASSYEQYF. Complete variable domain (other parts from reference TRBV5-1 and TRBJ2-7): KAGVTQTPRYLIKTRGQQVTLSCSPISGHRSVSWYQQTPGQGLQFLFEYFSETQRNKGNFPGRFSGRQFSNSRSEMNVSTLELGDSALYLCASSLEGASSYEQYFGPGTRLTVT.

V gene TRBV19 combines with J gene TRBJ1-6, with D uncertain. This CDR3 has 15 amino acids. Germline-derived CDR1 and CDR2 are LNHDA and SQIVND (reference sequence). V dropped 5 bases and J dropped 7 bases, with 15 bases sitting between them. In nucleotides, the CDR3 is TGTGCCAGTAGTCCGAGCCTCTCGCGGAATTCACCCCTCCACTTT. Translation: CASSPSLSRNSPLHF.

This clonotype was detected only once. This chain joins TRBV5-5 and TRBJ1-2; no definite D call. Trimming shortened V by 6 bases and J by 4 bases, and 25 bases separated the two germline ends. The CDR3 contains 17 residues. The germline CDR1 and CDR2 sequences are SGHKS and YYEKEE (reference sequence). In nucleotides, the CDR3 is TGTGCCAGCAACTTCGTTGAGCCAGCACAATCTACCTATGGCTACACCTTC. It specifies CASNFVEPAQSTYGYTF. Using reference TRBV5-5 and TRBJ1-2 for the parts outside the CDR3, the full variable domain is DAGVTQSPTHLIKTRGQQVTLRCSPISGHKSVSWYQQVLGQGPQFIFQYYEKEERGRGNFPDRFSARQFPNYSSELNVNALLLGDSALYLCASNFVEPAQSTYGYTFGSGTRLTVV.

This clonotype was seen a few times. This sequence joins TRBV7-9 and TRBJ2-1, with TRBD1 as a possible D gene (5 bases). The length of the CDR3 is 11 residues. V lost 3 bases and J 10 bases, leaving 7 bases between the germline ends. Germline assignment: CDR1 SEHNR and CDR2 FQNEAQ (reference sequence). Here the CDR3 reads CASSLTEEQFF. As DNA, the CDR3 is TGTGCCAGCAGCTTGACAGAAGAGCAGTTCTTC.

This clonotype was observed a few times. The chain employs TRBV29-1 and TRBJ2-1; 14 positions match TRBD2. The CDR3 runs 14 residues. Trimming at V came to 6 bases and at J to 10 bases, leaving 8 bases not matched to a gene. Germline V gene lookup returns CDR1 SQVTM and CDR2 ANQGSEA. CDR3 nucleotide sequence: TGCAGCGTCCCGACTAGCGGGGGGGCCGGAGAGCAGTTCTTC. Its protein product is CSVPTSGGAGEQFF.

This clonotype has a handful of counts. V usage is TRBV7-9 and J usage is TRBJ1-1; 7 bases agree with TRBD1. V was pared by 7 bases and J by 2 bases, with 4 bases of the junction left unmatched. Germline lookup yields CDR1 SEHNR and CDR2 FQNEAQ (reference sequence). The CDR3 length is 13 residues. The CDR3 spells CASIDRVNTEAFF. Here the CDR3 DNA reads TGTGCCAGCATAGACAGGGTAAACACTGAAGCTTTCTTT.

CDR3 in amino acids: CASPRGNEQFF. CDR3 nucleotide sequence: TGTGCCTCGCCGCGGGGAAATGAGCAGTTCTTC. The chain couples TRBV28 to TRBJ2-1, with D perhaps matching TRBD2 (6 bases). Trimming took off 11 bases at V and 7 bases at J, with 12 bases between the two ends. Germline values: CDR1 MDHEN, CDR2 SYDVKM. CDR3 size: 11 residues.

V is TRBV7-9 and J is TRBJ1-2; TRBD1 agrees at 7 bases. The CDR3 is made up of 15 amino acids. J was trimmed by 0 bases and V by 3 bases; bases with no gene match: 4. The V gene's germline CDR1 is SEHNR and CDR2 FQNEAQ (reference sequence). The DNA of the CDR3 is TGTGCCAGCAGCTTTATCGGGACAGCTAACTATGGCTACACCTTC. As protein: CASSFIGTANYGYTF.

As regards this clonotype: A single base separates this from a much larger clone, so it may be a read error. This rearrangement joins TRBV7-9 to TRBJ1-2, with 10 nucleotides matching TRBD1. This CDR3 has 14 residues. Germline CDR1 is SEHNR and CDR2 is FQNEAQ (reference sequence). The CDR3 is CVSSGGTGVDGYTF. The DNA for the CDR3 is TGTGTCAGCAGCGGCGGGACAGGGGTGGATGGCTACACCTTC. Filled out from reference TRBV7-9 and TRBJ1-2, the complete variable domain reads DTGVSQNPRHKITKRGQNVTFRCDPISEHNRLYWYRQTLGQGPEFLTYFQNEAQLEKSRLLSDRFSAERPKGSFSTLEIQRTEQGDSAMYLCVSSGGTGVDGYTFGSGTRLTVV.

This chain joins TRBV9 and TRBJ2-1; 10 positions match TRBD2. V lost 3 bases, J lost 5 bases, and 5 bases stayed unmatched. In germline, CDR1 is SGDLS, CDR2 YYNGEE. The CDR3 contains 15 residues. The CDR3 is CASSAASGGHNEQFF. The CDR3 DNA reads TGTGCCAGCAGCGCCGCTAGCGGGGGACACAATGAGCAGTTCTTC.

In this sample, this clonotype turned up many times. The genes are TRBV7-9 and TRBJ2-7, with D perhaps TRBD1 or TRBD2 (5 bases each). The CDR3 length is 13 residues. Per germline, CDR1 SEHNR and CDR2 FQNEAQ (reference sequence). The V and J ends lost 3 bases and 2 bases respectively, with 8 bases between them. CDR3 sequence: CASSLRGTYEQYV. In nucleotides, the CDR3 is TGTGCCAGCAGCTTGAGGGGTACCTACGAGCAGTACGTC.

Comment on this clonotype: A much larger clone differs by one base, so this may be a read error. The gene calls are TRBV7-6 and TRBJ2-2; 10 bases align to TRBD2. J lost 4 bases, V lost 5 bases, and 13 bases had no gene match. The germline V gene has CDR1 SGHVS and CDR2 FNYEAQ. The CDR3 is 18 residues long. The CDR3 DNA sequence: TGTGCCAGCAGCACACTAGCGGGGCCTACGCAAGGCACCGGGGAGCTGTTTTTT. It translates to CASSTLAGPTQGTGELFF.

As concerns this clonotype: This may be a read error: a much more frequent sequence differs by one nucleotide. V is TRBV19 and J is TRBJ2-7; TRBD2 aligns across 7 bases. Per germline, CDR1 LNHDA and CDR2 SQIVND (reference sequence). The CDR3 covers 15 residues. Trimming at V came to 11 bases and at J to 1 base, leaving 14 bases not matched to a gene. The CDR3 region has the DNA TGTGCCGGTTCCCCTTTCGCGGGGGTGTCCTACGAGCAGTACTTC. Amino acids: CAGSPFAGVSYEQYF. Variable domain in full (rest from reference TRBV19 and TRBJ2-7): DGGITQSPKYLFRKEGQNVTLSCEQNLNHDAMYWYRQDPGQGLRLIYYSQIVNDFQKGDIAEGYSVSREKKESFPLTVTSAQKNPTAFYLCAGSPFAGVSYEQYFGPGTRLTVT.

This chain links TRBV27 with TRBJ2-1; the match to TRBD2 covers 12 bases. The CDR3 length is 14 residues. V shed 4 bases and J 8 bases; nucleotides not matched to a gene: 3. CDR1 is MNHEY and CDR2 is SMNVEV in the germline V gene (reference sequence). The CDR3 DNA reads as TGTGCCAGCAGTTCGACTAGCGGGGGAGATGAGCAGTTCTTC. Translated, it gives CASSSTSGGDEQFF.

The J gene is TRBJ2-7, the V gene TRBV4-1, with D unresolved. V lost 1 base, J lost 3 bases, and 16 bases lay in between. CDR3 length: 16 residues. In germline, CDR1 is MGHRA, CDR2 YSYEKL. The CDR3 region is CASSQGTLGRSYEQYF. The DNA for the CDR3 is TGCGCCAGCAGCCAAGGGACCCTCGGTAGGAGCTACGAGCAGTACTTC.

This clonotype was observed many times. The rearrangement joins TRBV28 to TRBJ1-5; no firm D call. The CDR3 extends over 15 amino acids. Trimming left V 1 base short and J 4 bases short, with 11 bases between. Germline V lookup: CDR1 MDHEN, CDR2 SYDVKM. CDR3 DNA sequence: TGTGCCAGCAGTTTATCCCCTGTTCTGAATCAGCCCCAGCATTTT. Protein: CASSLSPVLNQPQHF.